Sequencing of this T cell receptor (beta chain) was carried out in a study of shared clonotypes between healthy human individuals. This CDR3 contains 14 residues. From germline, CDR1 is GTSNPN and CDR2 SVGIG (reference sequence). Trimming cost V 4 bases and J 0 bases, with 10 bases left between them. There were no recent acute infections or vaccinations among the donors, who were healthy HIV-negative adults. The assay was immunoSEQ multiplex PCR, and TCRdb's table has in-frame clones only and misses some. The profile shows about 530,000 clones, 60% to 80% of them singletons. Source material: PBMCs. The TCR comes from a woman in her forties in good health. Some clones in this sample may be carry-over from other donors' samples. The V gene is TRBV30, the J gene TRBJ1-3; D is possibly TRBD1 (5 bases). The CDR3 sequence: CAWTLTASGNTIYF. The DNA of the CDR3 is TGTGCCTGGACCCTGACAGCCTCTGGAAACACCATATATTTT. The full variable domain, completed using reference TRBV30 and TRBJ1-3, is SQTIHQWPATLVQPVGSPLSLECTVEGTSNPNLYWYRQAAGRGLQLLFYSVGIGQISSEVPQNLSASRPQDRQFILSSKKLLLSDSGFYLCAWTLTASGNTIYFGEGSWLTVV.